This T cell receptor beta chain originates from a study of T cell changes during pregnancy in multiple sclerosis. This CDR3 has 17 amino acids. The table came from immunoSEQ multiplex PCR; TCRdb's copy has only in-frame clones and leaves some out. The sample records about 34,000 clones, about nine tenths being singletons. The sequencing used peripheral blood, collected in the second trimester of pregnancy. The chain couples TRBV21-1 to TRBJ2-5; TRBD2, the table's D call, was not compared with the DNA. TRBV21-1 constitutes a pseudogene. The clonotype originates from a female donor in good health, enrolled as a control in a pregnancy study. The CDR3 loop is CASSKRYPGGPLETQYF. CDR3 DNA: TGTGCCAGCAGCAAAAGATATCCGGGAGGGCCCCTGGAGACCCAGTACTTC.